The subject of this entry is one T cell receptor beta chain. In the original processing: How many nucleated cells were present was estimated from reference gene primer amplification. TCRdb's table, derived via immunoSEQ multiplex PCR, lists solely in-frame clones and lacks some. V and J calls and clone size are given by that table; D and trimming were obtained from the DNA. The table includes about 220,000 clones, 75% to 85% detected once. Trimming at V came to 4 bases and at J to 10 bases, leaving 9 bases not matched to a gene. Germline values: CDR1 KGHSH, CDR2 LQKENI. The CDR3 totals 14 residues. This entry comes from a study of blood T cell repertoires in COVID-19. Looking at the study overall: PBMCs, B-cell-depleted T cells, or T cells provided the cDNA or gDNA that made up the material.

The clonotype comes from a man aged 40-50 years who had recovered from COVID-19. The specimen was peripheral blood. The V call is TRBV18, the J call TRBJ2-1, with 8 bases aligning to TRBD2. Written as DNA, the CDR3 is TGTGCCAGCTCACAGGGAGGACTAGCAGGGGAGCAGTTCTTC. It yields the protein CASSQGGLAGEQFF.